The 19 T cell receptor beta chains listed next were all sequenced from one sample in a study of blood T cell repertoires in COVID-19. Measured with immunoSEQ multiplex PCR; TCRdb has only the in-frame clones, and not every one. The table has about 200,000 clones, 75% to 85% seen once. The sequencing sample was made of PBMCs or T cells enriched from blood (not recorded which). The receptors originated from a man aged 35-49 years who had recovered from COVID-19.

This clone was picked up one time. V and J are TRBV12-5 and TRBJ2-2, with TRBD2 matching over 11 bases. The trim removed 4 bases at V and 6 bases at J, leaving 4 bases unmatched. Germline loops: CDR1 LGHNT, CDR2 FRNRAP. This CDR3 has 15 amino acids. The CDR3 coding sequence is TGTGCTAGTGGTTCTAGCGGGAGGTCCGCCGGGGAGCTGTTTTTT. Amino acids: CASGSSGRSAGELFF.

The V call is TRBV5-1, the J call TRBJ2-1; 14 bases are a match to TRBD2. CDR3 size: 17 residues. The germline V gene has CDR1 SGHRS and CDR2 YFSETQ. V shed 3 bases, J shed 3 bases, and the junction held 5 bases outside the gene matches. CDR3 loop: CASSSGLAGALYNEQFF. CDR3 sequence (DNA): TGCGCCAGCAGCTCGGGACTAGCGGGAGCTCTCTACAATGAGCAGTTCTTC. Looking up the rest from reference TRBV5-1 and TRBJ2-1 gives the full variable domain: KAGVTQTPRYLIKTRGQQVTLSCSPISGHRSVSWYQQTPGQGLQFLFEYFSETQRNKGNFPGRFSGRQFSNSRSEMNVSTLELGDSALYLCASSSGLAGALYNEQFFGPGTRLTVL.

This clone showed up just a few times. The rearrangement links TRBV27 to TRBJ1-1; no clear D gene. This CDR3 is 13 amino acids long. The V end was cut by 3 bases, the J end by 8 bases, with 13 bases between. CDR1 MNHEY and CDR2 SMNVEV come from the germline V gene (reference sequence). Here the CDR3 DNA reads TGTGCCAGCAGTTTGACAAGAGGGCAGGAAGCTTTCTTT. As protein: CASSLTRGQEAFF.

The rearrangement links TRBV5-8 to TRBJ1-5; 11 bases match TRBD1. V shed 4 bases and J 6 bases; nucleotides not matched to a gene: 6. The V gene's germline CDR1 is SGHTS and CDR2 YDEGEE. CDR3 size: 15 residues. The CDR3 here is CASSIGTGGSQPQHF. Here the CDR3 DNA reads TGTGCCAGCAGCATCGGGACAGGGGGAAGTCAGCCCCAGCATTTT.

This clone was observed once. CDR3 nucleotides: TGTGCCAGCAGTTTCTCCGAGGCGCAGTACGTC. It specifies CASSFSEAQYV. The chain joins TRBV2 to TRBJ2-7; D is uncertain. There are 11 residues in the CDR3. V was cut by 5 bases and J by 9 bases, with 11 bases left in between. Germline V gives CDR1 SNHLY, CDR2 FYNNEI.

The CDR3 is CASSLGLAGLYNEQFF. The CDR3 DNA reads as TGTGCCAGCAGCCTGGGACTAGCGGGACTCTACAATGAGCAGTTCTTC. The V and J genes are TRBV7-9 and TRBJ2-1, with 13 bases identical to TRBD2. V lost 5 bases to trimming and J lost 3 bases; unmatched junction nucleotides: 4. The CDR3 contains 16 residues. Germline CDR1 and CDR2: SEHNR and FQNEAQ (reference sequence).

The chain couples TRBV24-1 to TRBJ2-1; no clear D. The V gene's germline CDR1 is KGHDR and CDR2 SFDVKD. The CDR3 covers 11 residues. The V end was cut by 5 bases, the J end by 5 bases, with 3 bases between. CDR3 in DNA: TGTGCCACCAGTGGTAACAATGAGCAGTTCTTC. It translates to CATSGNNEQFF.

V and J are TRBV27 and TRBJ2-7; tentatively, D is TRBD1 (6 bases). Germline V gene lookup returns CDR1 MNHEY and CDR2 SMNVEV (reference sequence). Trimming pared 5 bases from V and 4 bases from J, leaving 27 bases between. This CDR3 region has 18 residues. The CDR3 DNA is TGTGCCAGCAGTCTGAGTGGGTGGGGGCCAGGGCTTATGTACGAGCAGTACTTC. Translation: CASSLSGWGPGLMYEQYF.

V gene TRBV4-2 combines with J gene TRBJ2-1; D is possibly TRBD2 (5 bases). Germline V gene data show CDR1 as LGHNA and CDR2 as YNFKEQ. Trimming shortened V by 3 bases and J by 8 bases, and 14 bases separated the two germline ends. This CDR3 contains 14 residues. CDR3 protein: CASSHSGLKDEQFF. The CDR3 nucleotides are TGTGCCAGCAGCCATTCCGGACTGAAGGATGAGCAGTTCTTC.

The rearrangement uses TRBV24-1 and TRBJ1-2, with D perhaps TRBD1 (6 bases). V was pared by 7 bases and J by 7 bases, with 15 bases between. Germline assignment: CDR1 KGHDR and CDR2 SFDVKD. The CDR3 contains 13 residues. The CDR3 loop reads CATSLRDTSGYTF. CDR3 bases: TGTGCCACCAGCCTCCGGGACACATCTGGCTACACCTTC.

The V gene is TRBV7-9, the J gene TRBJ1-1, with 7 positions matching TRBD1. Trimming at V came to 5 bases and at J to 0 bases, leaving 12 bases not matched to a gene. From germline, CDR1 is SEHNR and CDR2 FQNEAQ (reference sequence). There are 17 residues in the CDR3. The CDR3 sequence: CASSPGGGGLLNTEAFF. CDR3 nucleotides: TGTGCCAGCAGCCCCGGCGGAGGGGGCCTGTTGAACACTGAAGCTTTCTTT.

The V call is TRBV5-1, the J call TRBJ1-2, with 9 bases matching TRBD1. The CDR3 length is 13 residues. CDR1 is SGHRS, CDR2 YFSETQ, per germline. Unmatched junction bases numbered 5, after V lost 4 bases and J lost 7 bases. The CDR3 sequence: CASSPGQGGGYTF. The DNA for the CDR3 is TGCGCCAGCAGCCCGGGACAGGGAGGTGGCTACACCTTC.

Ten or more counts support this clone. This chain joins TRBV6-4 and TRBJ2-2, with 7 bases that match TRBD1. Germline lookup yields CDR1 MRHNA and CDR2 SNTAGT. This CDR3 is 13 amino acids long. V shed 6 bases, J shed 7 bases, and the junction held 5 bases outside the gene matches. CDR3 bases: TGTGCCAGCAGCACACAGGGGAGCGGGGAGCTGTTTTTT. Amino acid sequence: CASSTQGSGELFF.

This rearrangement joins TRBV9 to TRBJ2-4; 8 positions match TRBD1. CDR1 and CDR2 (germline): SGDLS, YYNGEE. J was trimmed by 8 bases and V by 4 bases; bases with no gene match: 5. This CDR3 spans 13 amino acids. CDR3: CASSSPDRDIQYF. In nucleotides, the CDR3 is TGTGCCAGCAGCTCGCCGGACAGGGACATTCAGTACTTC.

This clone is a singleton in its sample. CDR3 sequence reads: CASSYSRDTYGYTF. DNA for the CDR3: TGTGCCAGCAGTTACTCGCGAGACACCTATGGCTACACCTTC. The V gene is TRBV6-5, the J gene TRBJ1-2; unclear D gene. Trimming cost V 0 bases and J 4 bases, with 9 bases left between them. Germline V gene lookup returns CDR1 MNHEY and CDR2 SVGAGI. The CDR3 contains 14 residues.

The chain has TRBV7-9 and TRBJ1-4; D not resolved. V was cut by 2 bases and J by 4 bases, with 23 bases left in between. The CDR3 has 19 residues. Germline lookup yields CDR1 SEHNR and CDR2 FQNEAQ (reference sequence). The CDR3 protein is CASSLTPSLIREFNEKLFF. CDR3 sequence (DNA): TGTGCCAGCAGCTTAACCCCCTCCTTGATACGGGAGTTTAATGAAAAACTGTTTTTT.

The V call is TRBV18, the J call TRBJ2-1, with D possibly matching TRBD2 (6 bases). Deletions cut 3 bases from V and 8 bases from J, with 14 bases between. Per germline, CDR1 KGHSH and CDR2 LQKENI. This CDR3 is built from 14 residues. The CDR3 DNA follows: TGTGCCAGCTCACCGGGACTTTACAAGGATGAGCAGTTCTTC. This codes for CASSPGLYKDEQFF.

In its sample, this clone was seen a few times. This rearrangement joins TRBV3-1 (or the pseudogene TRBV3-2) to TRBJ1-1; 10 bases fit TRBD1. The V segment lost 7 bases and the J segment 5 bases; nucleotides outside the gene matches: 10. In germline, CDR1 is LGHDT, CDR2 YNNKEL (reference sequence). There are 15 residues in the CDR3. In DNA form, the CDR3 reads TGTGCCAGCACCCGGACAGGGGGATTAAGTACTGAAGCTTTCTTT. Translated: CASTRTGGLSTEAFF.

The genes are TRBV12-3 or TRBV12-4 and TRBJ2-3, with no clear D. V was pared by 6 bases and J by 4 bases, with 8 bases between. The CDR3 loop spans 12 amino acids. The CDR3 here is CASSSMPDTQYF. CDR3 DNA sequence: TGTGCCAGCAGCTCTATGCCAGATACGCAGTATTTT.